A single sample is the source of the 13 T cell receptor beta chains below, sequenced in a study of blood T cell repertoires in COVID-19. Only in-frame clones appear in the TCRdb table, and some are missing; sequencing was by immunoSEQ multiplex PCR. Among approximately 120,000 clones listed, 88% were seen once. The sample was peripheral blood. These receptors were taken from a human donor in a cohort sampled during active COVID-19.

This clone was recorded only once. The chain employs TRBV6-4 and TRBJ2-2, with 12 bases aligning to TRBD1. V trimming: 5 bases; J trimming: 4 bases; junction bases outside the gene matches: 5. The CDR3 loop spans 16 amino acids. CDR1 and CDR2 from the germline V gene are MRHNA and SNTAGT. The CDR3: CASSRRGQGATGELFF. CDR3 bases: TGTGCCAGCAGTCGTCGGGGACAGGGGGCCACCGGGGAGCTGTTTTTT.

The genes are TRBV18 and TRBJ1-1; no clear D gene. CDR1 is KGHSH, CDR2 LQKENI, per germline. The CDR3 loop spans 14 amino acids. V shed 3 bases and J shed 0 bases, with 8 bases lying between them. CDR3 residues: CASSPGIMNTEAFF. The CDR3 DNA reads TGTGCCAGCTCACCGGGCATTATGAACACTGAAGCTTTCTTT.

The chain has TRBV6-5 and TRBJ1-2, with 7 bases aligning to TRBD1. Germline CDR1 reads MNHEY; CDR2 reads SVGAGI. Losses at the gene ends were 6 bases for V and 4 bases for J; bases not matched to a gene: 5. The CDR3 totals 13 residues. The CDR3 coding sequence is TGTGCCAGCAGCCAACAGGGGACCTATGGCTACACCTTC. Protein: CASSQQGTYGYTF.

V gene TRBV27 combines with J gene TRBJ1-1; TRBD1 matches at 7 bases. The CDR3 consists of 14 residues. Germline loops: CDR1 MNHEY, CDR2 SMNVEV (reference sequence). V gave up 5 bases and J gave up 1 base; unmatched junction bases: 4. The CDR3 region has the DNA TGTGCCAGCAGTCTACAGGGGAAGAACACTGAAGCTTTCTTT. Its protein is CASSLQGKNTEAFF.

The chain joins TRBV7-2 to TRBJ1-3, with D unclear. Germline values: CDR1 SGHTA, CDR2 FQGNSA. The CDR3 runs to 12 residues. V shed 5 bases and J shed 4 bases, with 6 bases lying between them. The CDR3 coding sequence is TGTGCCAGCAGCCCCGGGGGAAACACCATATATTTT. This translates into CASSPGGNTIYF.

This chain uses TRBV14 with TRBJ2-2; 11 nucleotides match TRBD2. CDR3 size: 16 residues. V lost 4 bases, J lost 6 bases, and 7 bases stayed unmatched. The germline V gene has CDR1 SGHDN and CDR2 FVKESK. DNA for the CDR3: TGTGCCAGCAGCCTAACTAGCGGGAGAAGGGCCGGGGAGCTGTTTTTT. Its protein is CASSLTSGRRAGELFF.

This chain connects TRBV5-1 to TRBJ2-4; 9 bases are a match to TRBD2. Trimming took 0 bases from V and 5 from J; bases not matched to a gene: 3. Germline values: CDR1 SGHRS, CDR2 YFSETQ. CDR3 length: 15 residues. The CDR3 DNA is TGCGCCAGCAGCTTGGAACTAGCGGGCGAAAACATTCAGTACTTC. Its translation is CASSLELAGENIQYF. The whole variable domain, remainder taken from reference TRBV5-1 and TRBJ2-4, is KAGVTQTPRYLIKTRGQQVTLSCSPISGHRSVSWYQQTPGQGLQFLFEYFSETQRNKGNFPGRFSGRQFSNSRSEMNVSTLELGDSALYLCASSLELAGENIQYFGAGTRLSVL.

The V call is TRBV6-5, the J call TRBJ2-2, with D perhaps TRBD2 (6 bases). Per germline, CDR1 MNHEY and CDR2 SVGAGI. The CDR3 is 14 amino acids. V lost 1 base, J lost 6 bases, and 9 bases lay in between. DNA for the CDR3: TGTGCCAGCAGTTACTGGGGGGAGGCCGGGGAGCTGTTTTTT. Amino acid sequence: CASSYWGEAGELFF.

The chain combines TRBV5-1 with TRBJ1-3; D is undetermined. CDR1 and CDR2 from the germline V gene are SGHRS and YFSETQ. CDR3 length: 16 residues. V lost 0 bases and J lost 0, with 10 bases in between. This chain's CDR3 is CASSLAGTASGNTIYF. The CDR3 nucleotides are TGCGCCAGCAGCTTGGCCGGTACCGCCTCTGGAAACACCATATATTTT.

The J gene is TRBJ2-2, the V gene TRBV7-9; the D gene is possibly TRBD1 (6 bases). Germline assignment: CDR1 SEHNR and CDR2 FQNEAQ (reference sequence). The ends were cut back, 5 bases at V and 13 bases at J, with 17 bases in the middle. The CDR3 is 13 residues long. The CDR3 spells CASSRGQLSMLFF. The CDR3 nucleotides read TGTGCCAGCAGCCGAGGACAGCTCTCGATGCTGTTTTTT.

V and J are TRBV10-3 and TRBJ2-3, with D unresolved. The V gene lost 3 bases and the J gene lost 0 bases, with 7 bases spanning the gap. The CDR3 totals 14 residues. Germline V gene lookup returns CDR1 ENHRY and CDR2 SYGVKD. Here the CDR3 DNA reads TGTGCCATCAGTGATTATCCTAGCACAGATACGCAGTATTTT. This codes for CAISDYPSTDTQYF.

The chain combines TRBV4-1 with TRBJ2-5; the D gene is possibly TRBD1 (5 bases). V gave up 2 bases and J gave up 5 bases, with 15 bases separating them. This CDR3 is built from 15 residues. In germline, CDR1 is MGHRA, CDR2 YSYEKL. The CDR3 loop reads CASSQHRLLGETQYF. In nucleotides, the CDR3 is TGCGCCAGCAGCCAACACAGGCTTTTAGGGGAGACCCAGTACTTC.

CDR3 nucleotides: TGTGCCAGCCGCGGGAGGCCGACCGGGGAGCTGTTTTTT. Its protein product is CASRGRPTGELFF. This chain uses TRBV2 with TRBJ2-2; TRBD2 agrees at 8 bases. With 8 bases clipped from V and 5 bases from J, the junction kept 4 bases outside the gene matches. CDR1 is SNHLY and CDR2 is FYNNEI in the germline V gene. This CDR3 has 13 residues.